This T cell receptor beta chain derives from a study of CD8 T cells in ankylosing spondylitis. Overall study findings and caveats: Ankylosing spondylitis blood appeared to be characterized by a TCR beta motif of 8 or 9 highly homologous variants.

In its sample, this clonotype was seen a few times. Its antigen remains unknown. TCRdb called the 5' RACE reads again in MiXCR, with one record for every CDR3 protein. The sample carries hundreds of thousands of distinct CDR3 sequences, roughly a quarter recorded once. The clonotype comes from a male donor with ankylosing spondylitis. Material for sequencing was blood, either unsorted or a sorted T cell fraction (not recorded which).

The CDR3 loop reads CASSIIAGERADTQYF. The CDR3 bases are TGTGCCAGCAGTATAATAGCGGGAGAGCGCGCAGATACGCAGTATTTT. The chain combines TRBV28 with TRBJ2-3, with TRBD2 matching 9 bases. J lost 4 bases, V lost 5 bases, and 10 bases had no gene match. The germline CDR1 and CDR2 sequences are MDHEN and SYDVKM. The CDR3 spans 16 residues.